These 15 T cell receptor beta chains share one sample of origin, sequenced in a study of cytomegalovirus exposure and HLA in healthy donors. Produced via immunoSEQ multiplex PCR; TCRdb's table is partial and in-frame only. The sample records 110,000 or so clones, approximately 90% being singletons. The specimen was PBMCs. These receptor sequences come from a man aged 18 to 29 in good health and CMV-seronegative.

This clone has just a few counts. The rearrangement uses TRBV7-2 and TRBJ2-7, with TRBD1 as a possible D gene (6 bases). This CDR3 spans 15 amino acids. Germline CDR1 SGHTA, CDR2 FQGNSA. With 1 base removed from V and 7 bases from J, the gap between germline ends came to 17 bases. The DNA of the CDR3 is TGTGCCAGCAGCTTAGTTCTTGCAGGGGCTCGGGAGCAGTACTTC. Protein sequence: CASSLVLAGAREQYF.

In its sample, this clone ranks as large. This chain links TRBV27 with TRBJ2-2, with a weak D call TRBD2 (6 bases). The germline CDR1 and CDR2 sequences are MNHEY and SMNVEV (reference sequence). The CDR3 has 15 residues. V lost 8 bases and J lost 1, with 14 bases in between. The CDR3 reads CASGAGMGNTGELFF. CDR3 in DNA: TGTGCCAGCGGGGCGGGAATGGGGAACACCGGGGAGCTGTTTTTT.

This clone was seen just once. This chain uses TRBV5-1 with TRBJ2-1; D may be TRBD1 (6 bases). V lost 3 bases and J 10 bases, leaving 20 bases between the germline ends. Germline CDR1 SGHRS, CDR2 YFSETQ. The CDR3 sequence is 15 residues long. CDR3 sequence: CASSSTEGGRGEQFF. The CDR3 bases are TGCGCCAGCAGCTCGACCGAAGGGGGAAGGGGAGAGCAGTTCTTC.

V and J are TRBV15 and TRBJ2-1, with 8 bases identical to TRBD2. Germline assignment: CDR1 LNHNV and CDR2 YYDKDF (reference sequence). CDR3 length: 16 amino acids. The J segment lost 7 bases and the V segment lost 1 base, leaving 9 bases of the junction unmatched. The CDR3 sequence is CATSRVASGWANEQFF. CDR3 nucleotide sequence: TGTGCCACCAGCAGAGTGGCTAGCGGGTGGGCGAATGAGCAGTTCTTC.

This sequence joins TRBV28 and TRBJ1-2; 7 nucleotides match TRBD1. Looked up from germline, CDR1 is MDHEN and CDR2 is SYDVKM. The CDR3 is made up of 15 amino acids. Germline trimming cut 5 bases from V and 1 base from J; bases unmatched to any gene: 7. CDR3 sequence (DNA): TGTGCCAGCAGTCCGCTAACAGGGGATAACTATGGCTACACCTTC. This gives the protein CASSPLTGDNYGYTF.

The rearrangement uses TRBV5-4 and TRBJ2-5, with 8 bases identical to TRBD1. V lost 4 bases and J lost 5; bases outside the gene matches: 4. There are 13 residues in the CDR3. CDR1 and CDR2 from the germline V gene are SGHNT and YYREEE (reference sequence). CDR3: CASSRTGYETQYF. Written as DNA, the CDR3 is TGTGCCAGCAGCCGGACAGGGTATGAGACCCAGTACTTC. Using reference TRBV5-4 and TRBJ2-5 for the parts outside the CDR3, the full variable domain is ETGVTQSPTHLIKTRGQQVTLRCSSQSGHNTVSWYQQALGQGPQFIFQYYREEENGRGNFPPRFSGLQFPNYSSELNVNALELDDSALYLCASSRTGYETQYFGPGTRLLVL.

The chain uses TRBV6-1 and TRBJ2-7; D is ambiguous. CDR3 length equals 13 residues. The ends were cut back, 8 bases at V and 1 base at J, with 12 bases in the middle. Germline CDR1 reads MNHNS; CDR2 reads SASEGT. Here the CDR3 DNA reads TGTGCCAGCCAGTCTTCGCGGTCCTACGAGCAGTACTTC. This encodes CASQSSRSYEQYF.

The V and J genes are TRBV18 and TRBJ2-7; D uncertain. The CDR3 has 13 amino acids. Germline values: CDR1 KGHSH, CDR2 LQKENI. The V and J ends lost 2 bases and 5 bases respectively, with 10 bases between them. In DNA, the CDR3 is TGTGCCAGCTCACCAGTTCAGTACAACGAGCAGTACTTC. Its protein is CASSPVQYNEQYF.

This chain connects TRBV30 to TRBJ1-2; tentatively, D is TRBD1 (5 bases). V shed 2 bases and J shed 6 bases, with 16 bases lying between them. The V gene's germline CDR1 is GTSNPN and CDR2 SVGIG (reference sequence). The CDR3 has 14 amino acids. CDR3 nucleotides: TGTGCCTGGAGTCCCTGGGTAAGGGGAAATGGCTACACCTTC. The encoded protein is CAWSPWVRGNGYTF.

The rearrangement uses TRBV10-2 and TRBJ2-7; 8 nucleotides match TRBD2. V dropped 3 bases and J dropped 1; count of bases not matched to a gene: 8. The CDR3 has 16 residues. CDR1 is WSHSY and CDR2 is SAAADI in the germline V gene. The CDR3: CASSENPGTRSYEQYF. The CDR3 nucleotides read TGCGCCAGCAGTGAAAATCCCGGGACTAGATCCTACGAGCAGTACTTC.

This chain links TRBV7-9 with TRBJ2-2, with 10 nucleotides matching TRBD1. Germline lookup yields CDR1 SEHNR and CDR2 FQNEAQ (reference sequence). Losses at the gene ends were 4 bases for V and 6 bases for J; bases not matched to a gene: 5. The CDR3 loop spans 15 amino acids. The DNA of the CDR3 is TGTGCCAGCAGCTGGGGACAGGGGAAGCCCGGGGAGCTGTTTTTT. It encodes CASSWGQGKPGELFF.

This clone was picked up a small number of times. The rearrangement uses TRBV5-6 and TRBJ1-5, with unresolved D. The CDR3 consists of 13 residues. V gave up 4 bases and J gave up 5 bases, with 10 bases separating them. The germline V gene encodes CDR1 SGHDT and CDR2 YYEEEE. The chain's CDR3 is CASSRDTDQPQHF. As DNA, the CDR3 is TGTGCCAGCAGCCGCGACACCGATCAGCCCCAGCATTTT.

The rearrangement joins TRBV27 to TRBJ1-4, with D perhaps matching TRBD1 (5 bases). V was clipped by 4 bases and J by 8 bases, with 17 bases between them. CDR1 is MNHEY and CDR2 is SMNVEV in the germline V gene (reference sequence). The CDR3 extends over 15 amino acids. The CDR3 nucleotides are TGTGCCAGCAGTTGGCGGGGGGACCGGGAAGAAAAACTGTTTTTT. Residues: CASSWRGDREEKLFF.

The V gene is TRBV18, the J gene TRBJ1-2; 9 nucleotides align to TRBD1. This CDR3 contains 14 residues. V was pared by 3 bases and J by 7 bases, with 6 bases of the junction left unmatched. CDR1 and CDR2 (germline): KGHSH, LQKENI. The CDR3 is CASSPTGGEVGYTF. The CDR3 DNA is TGTGCCAGCTCACCGACAGGGGGTGAGGTTGGCTACACCTTC.

The chain has TRBV25-1 and TRBJ2-7; the D gene is possibly TRBD2 (6 bases). The germline V and J ends were trimmed by 4 bases and 0 bases, with 19 bases remaining between them. CDR1 and CDR2 from the germline V gene are MGHDK and SYGVNS. The length of the CDR3 is 17 residues. The CDR3 loop is CASSGNRGLGSSYEQYF. The CDR3 region has the DNA TGTGCCAGCAGTGGAAATAGGGGTCTCGGGAGCTCCTACGAGCAGTACTTC.